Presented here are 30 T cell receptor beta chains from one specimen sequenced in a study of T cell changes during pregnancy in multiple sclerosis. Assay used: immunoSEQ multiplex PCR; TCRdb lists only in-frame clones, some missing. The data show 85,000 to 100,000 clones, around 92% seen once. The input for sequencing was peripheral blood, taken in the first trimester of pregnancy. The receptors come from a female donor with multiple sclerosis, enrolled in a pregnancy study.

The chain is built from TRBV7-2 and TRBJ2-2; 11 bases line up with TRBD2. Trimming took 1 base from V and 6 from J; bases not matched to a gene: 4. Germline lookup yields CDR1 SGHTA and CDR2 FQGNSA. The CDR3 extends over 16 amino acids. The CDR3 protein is CASSLVSSGRSGELFF. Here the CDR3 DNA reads TGTGCCAGCAGCTTAGTATCTAGCGGGAGGTCCGGGGAGCTGTTTTTT.

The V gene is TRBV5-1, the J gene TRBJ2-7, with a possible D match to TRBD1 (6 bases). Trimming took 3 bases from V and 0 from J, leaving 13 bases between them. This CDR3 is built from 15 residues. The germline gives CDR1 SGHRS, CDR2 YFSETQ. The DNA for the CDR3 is TGCGCCAGCAGCTCGAACCGGGACATCTCCTACGAGCAGTACTTC. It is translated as CASSSNRDISYEQYF.

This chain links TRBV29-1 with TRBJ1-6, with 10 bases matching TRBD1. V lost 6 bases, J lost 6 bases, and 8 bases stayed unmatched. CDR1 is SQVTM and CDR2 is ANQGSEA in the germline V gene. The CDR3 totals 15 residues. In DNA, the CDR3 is TGCAGCGTCATGACAGGGGGCCATCCTAATTCACCCCTCCACTTT. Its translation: CSVMTGGHPNSPLHF.

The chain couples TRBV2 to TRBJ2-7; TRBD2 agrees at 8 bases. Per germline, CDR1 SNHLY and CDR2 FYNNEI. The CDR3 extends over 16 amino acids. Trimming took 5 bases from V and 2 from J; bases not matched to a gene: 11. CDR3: CASSSPGGGRAYEQYF. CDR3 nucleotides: TGTGCCAGCAGTTCTCCGGGCGGGGGGCGCGCCTACGAGCAGTACTTC. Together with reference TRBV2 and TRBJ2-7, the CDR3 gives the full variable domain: EPEVTQTPSHQVTQMGQEVILRCVPISNHLYFYWYRQILGQKVEFLVSFYNNEISEKSEIFDDQFSVERPDGSNFTLKIRSTKLEDSAMYFCASSSPGGGRAYEQYFGPGTRLTVT.

In DNA form, the CDR3 reads TGTGCCAGCAGCAAAGGGGCCCAGGGACAGGCGAACACCGGGGAGCTGTTTTTT. Encoded protein: CASSKGAQGQANTGELFF. J is TRBJ2-2 and V is TRBV21-1; the table gives TRBD1 as D, unverified against the DNA. TRBV21-1 is flagged as a pseudogene. This CDR3 region has 18 residues.

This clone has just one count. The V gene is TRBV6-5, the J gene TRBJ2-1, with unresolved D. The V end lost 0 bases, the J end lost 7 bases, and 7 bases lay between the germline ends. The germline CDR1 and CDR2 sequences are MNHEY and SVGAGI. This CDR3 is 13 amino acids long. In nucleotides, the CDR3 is TGTGCCAGCAGTTACTCGACTTCAAATGAGCAGTTCTTC. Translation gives CASSYSTSNEQFF.

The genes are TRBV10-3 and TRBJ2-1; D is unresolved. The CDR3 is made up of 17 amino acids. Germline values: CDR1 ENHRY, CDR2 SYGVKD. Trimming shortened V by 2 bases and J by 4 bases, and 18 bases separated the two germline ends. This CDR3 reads CAISEAESSNLYNEQFF. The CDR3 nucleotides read TGTGCCATCAGTGAGGCAGAATCATCGAACCTTTACAATGAGCAGTTCTTC.

The CDR3 DNA reads as TGCGCCAGCAGCCAAGATCGGTTAGGAGTTGATGAGCAGTTCTTC. It codes for CASSQDRLGVDEQFF. This chain connects TRBV4-3 to TRBJ2-1; D remains unclear. Per germline, CDR1 LGHNA and CDR2 YSLEER. V gave up 0 bases and J gave up 8 bases, with 14 bases separating them. There are 15 residues in the CDR3.

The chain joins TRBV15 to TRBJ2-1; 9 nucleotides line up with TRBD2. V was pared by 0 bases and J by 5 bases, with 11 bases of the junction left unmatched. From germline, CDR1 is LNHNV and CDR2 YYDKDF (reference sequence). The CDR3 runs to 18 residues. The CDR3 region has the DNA TGTGCCACCAGCAGAGAGGTTGCGGGAGGGCCATCGGACAATGAGCAGTTCTTC. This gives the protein CATSREVAGGPSDNEQFF.

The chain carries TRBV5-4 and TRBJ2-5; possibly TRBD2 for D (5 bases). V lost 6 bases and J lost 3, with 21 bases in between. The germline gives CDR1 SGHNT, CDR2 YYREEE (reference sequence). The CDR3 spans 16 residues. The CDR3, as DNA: TGTGCCAGCAACCCTCGACCATTTAAGGGAGAAGAGACCCAGTACTTC. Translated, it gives CASNPRPFKGEETQYF. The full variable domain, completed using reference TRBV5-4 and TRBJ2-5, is ETGVTQSPTHLIKTRGQQVTLRCSSQSGHNTVSWYQQALGQGPQFIFQYYREEENGRGNFPPRFSGLQFPNYSSELNVNALELDDSALYLCASNPRPFKGEETQYFGPGTRLLVL.

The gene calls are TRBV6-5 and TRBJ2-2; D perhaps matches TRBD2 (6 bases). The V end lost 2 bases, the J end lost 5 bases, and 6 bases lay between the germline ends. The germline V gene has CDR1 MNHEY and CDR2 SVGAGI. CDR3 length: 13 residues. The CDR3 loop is CASSYGGTGELFF. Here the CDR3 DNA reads TGTGCCAGCAGTTACGGGGGGACCGGGGAGCTGTTTTTT.

The CDR3 reads CASSPEISGKGNGYTF. Written as DNA, the CDR3 is TGTGCCAGCAGCCCGGAAATATCAGGAAAGGGGAATGGCTACACCTTC. V gene TRBV28 combines with J gene TRBJ1-2, with D perhaps TRBD1 (5 bases). Deletions cut 6 bases from V and 6 bases from J, with 23 bases between. The CDR3 is 16 amino acids. Germline values: CDR1 MDHEN, CDR2 SYDVKM.

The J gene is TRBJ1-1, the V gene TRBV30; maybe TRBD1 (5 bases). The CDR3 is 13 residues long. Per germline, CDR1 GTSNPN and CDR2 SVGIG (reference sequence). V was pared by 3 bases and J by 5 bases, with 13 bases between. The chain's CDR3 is CAWRVRGRTEAFF. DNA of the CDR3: TGTGCCTGGAGGGTAAGGGGCCGGACTGAAGCTTTCTTT. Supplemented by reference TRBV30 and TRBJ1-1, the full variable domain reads SQTIHQWPATLVQPVGSPLSLECTVEGTSNPNLYWYRQAAGRGLQLLFYSVGIGQISSEVPQNLSASRPQDRQFILSSKKLLLSDSGFYLCAWRVRGRTEAFFGQGTRLTVV.

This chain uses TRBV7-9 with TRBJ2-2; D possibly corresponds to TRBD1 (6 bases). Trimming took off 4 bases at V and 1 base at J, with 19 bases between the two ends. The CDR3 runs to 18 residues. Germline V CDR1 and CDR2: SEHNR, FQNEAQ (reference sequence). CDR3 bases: TGTGCCAGCAGCTCCGTTCCTTCGACAGGAGTGAACACCGGGGAGCTGTTTTTT. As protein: CASSSVPSTGVNTGELFF.

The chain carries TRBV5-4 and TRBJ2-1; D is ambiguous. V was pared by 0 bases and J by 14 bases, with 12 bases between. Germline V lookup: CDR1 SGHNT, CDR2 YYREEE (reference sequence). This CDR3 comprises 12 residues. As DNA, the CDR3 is TGTGCCAGCAGCTTGGCAGGTCTTCAGGAGTTCTTC. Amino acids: CASSLAGLQEFF. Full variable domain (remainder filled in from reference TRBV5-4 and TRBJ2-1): ETGVTQSPTHLIKTRGQQVTLRCSSQSGHNTVSWYQQALGQGPQFIFQYYREEENGRGNFPPRFSGLQFPNYSSELNVNALELDDSALYLCASSLAGLQEFFGPGTRLTVL.

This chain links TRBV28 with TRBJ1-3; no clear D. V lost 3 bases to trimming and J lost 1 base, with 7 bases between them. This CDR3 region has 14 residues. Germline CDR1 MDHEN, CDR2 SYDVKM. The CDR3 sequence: CASSLSGSGNTIYF. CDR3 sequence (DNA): TGTGCCAGCAGTTTGTCGGGGTCTGGAAACACCATATATTTT. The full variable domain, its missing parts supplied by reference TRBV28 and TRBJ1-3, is DVKVTQSSRYLVKRTGEKVFLECVQDMDHENMFWYRQDPGLGLRLIYFSYDVKMKEKGDIPEGYSVSREKKERFSLILESASTNQTSMYLCASSLSGSGNTIYFGEGSWLTVV.

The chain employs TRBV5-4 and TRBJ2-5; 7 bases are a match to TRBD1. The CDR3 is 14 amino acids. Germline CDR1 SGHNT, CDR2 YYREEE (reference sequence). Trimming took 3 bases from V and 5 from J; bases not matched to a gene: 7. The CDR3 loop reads CASSSGQVGETQYF. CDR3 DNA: TGTGCCAGCAGCTCAGGACAGGTCGGGGAGACCCAGTACTTC.

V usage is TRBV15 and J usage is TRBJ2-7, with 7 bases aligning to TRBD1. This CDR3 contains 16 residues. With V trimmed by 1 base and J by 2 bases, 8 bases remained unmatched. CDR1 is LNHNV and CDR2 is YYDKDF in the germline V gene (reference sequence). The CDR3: CATSRGGGQGAYEQYF. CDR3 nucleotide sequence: TGTGCCACCAGCAGAGGAGGTGGGCAGGGGGCCTACGAGCAGTACTTC.

CDR3: CASMEGLHTEAFF. The DNA for the CDR3 is TGTGCCAGCATGGAGGGGTTGCACACTGAAGCTTTCTTT. The chain uses TRBV6-1 and TRBJ1-1, with a possible D match to TRBD1 (5 bases). CDR3 length: 13 amino acids. Germline V gene sequence: CDR1 MNHNS, CDR2 SASEGT. V gave up 7 bases and J gave up 3 bases, with 12 bases separating them.

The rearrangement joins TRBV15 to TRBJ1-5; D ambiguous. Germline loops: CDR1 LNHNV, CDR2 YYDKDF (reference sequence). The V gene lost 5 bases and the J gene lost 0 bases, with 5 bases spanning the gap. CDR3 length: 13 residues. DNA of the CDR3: TGTGCCACCAGCGAGGTTAGCAATCAGCCCCAGCATTTT. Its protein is CATSEVSNQPQHF.

This CDR3 reads CAIRSDRGGDTQYF. CDR3 nucleotide sequence: TGTGCCATCAGGTCGGACAGGGGAGGGGATACGCAGTATTTT. This chain links TRBV10-3 with TRBJ2-3, with TRBD1 matching 9 bases. The V gene end was trimmed by 6 bases and the J gene end by 6 bases; junction bases not matched to a gene: 7. Germline V lookup: CDR1 ENHRY, CDR2 SYGVKD. There are 14 residues in the CDR3.

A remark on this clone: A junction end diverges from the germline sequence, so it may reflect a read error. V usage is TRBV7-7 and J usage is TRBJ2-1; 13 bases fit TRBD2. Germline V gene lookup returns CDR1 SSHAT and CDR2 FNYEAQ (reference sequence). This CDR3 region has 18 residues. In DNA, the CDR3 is TGTGCTAGCAGCCCCACGACTAGCGGGAGGCCAACGATGAATGAGCAGTTCTTC. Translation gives CASSPTTSGRPTMNEQFF.

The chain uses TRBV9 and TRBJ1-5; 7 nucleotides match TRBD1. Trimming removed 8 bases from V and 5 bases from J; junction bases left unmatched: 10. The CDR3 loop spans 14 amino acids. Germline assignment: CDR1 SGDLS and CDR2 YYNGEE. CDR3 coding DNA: TGTGCCAGTTCCGGGACAGAGTTCTATCAGCCCCAGCATTTT. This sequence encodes CASSGTEFYQPQHF.

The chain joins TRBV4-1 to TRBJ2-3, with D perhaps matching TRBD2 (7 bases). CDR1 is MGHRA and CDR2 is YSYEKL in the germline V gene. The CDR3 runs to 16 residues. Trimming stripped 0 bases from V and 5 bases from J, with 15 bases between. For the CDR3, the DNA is TGCGCCAGCAGCCAAGAGGGGGCGGGAGTTGAAGATACGCAGTATTTT. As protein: CASSQEGAGVEDTQYF.

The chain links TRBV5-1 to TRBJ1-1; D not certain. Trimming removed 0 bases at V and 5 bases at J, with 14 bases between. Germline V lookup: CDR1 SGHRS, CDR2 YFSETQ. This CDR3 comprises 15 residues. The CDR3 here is CASSLAAGLGTEAFF. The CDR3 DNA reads TGCGCCAGCAGCTTGGCCGCAGGACTGGGGACTGAAGCTTTCTTT.

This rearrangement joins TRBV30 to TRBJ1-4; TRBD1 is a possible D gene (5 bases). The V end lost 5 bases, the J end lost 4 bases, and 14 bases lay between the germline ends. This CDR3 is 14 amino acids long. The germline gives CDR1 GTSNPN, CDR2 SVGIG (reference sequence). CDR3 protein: CAWLTRGYNEKLFF. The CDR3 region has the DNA TGTGCCTGGCTCACCCGGGGGTATAATGAAAAACTGTTTTTT.

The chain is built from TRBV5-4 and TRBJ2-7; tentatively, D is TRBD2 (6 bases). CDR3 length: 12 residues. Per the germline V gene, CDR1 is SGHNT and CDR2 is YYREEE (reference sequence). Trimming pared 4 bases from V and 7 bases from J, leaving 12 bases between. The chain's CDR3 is CASSLIGGEQYF. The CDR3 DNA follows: TGTGCCAGCAGCCTTATTGGGGGGGAGCAGTACTTC.

The CDR3 nucleotides are TGCGCCAGCCGTCCCGTTGAGCGTTACAATGAGCAGTTCTTC. Encoded protein: CASRPVERYNEQFF. This chain uses TRBV5-1 with TRBJ2-1; D call uncertain. The germline gives CDR1 SGHRS, CDR2 YFSETQ. CDR3 length equals 14 residues. V was clipped by 7 bases and J by 4 bases, with 15 bases between them.

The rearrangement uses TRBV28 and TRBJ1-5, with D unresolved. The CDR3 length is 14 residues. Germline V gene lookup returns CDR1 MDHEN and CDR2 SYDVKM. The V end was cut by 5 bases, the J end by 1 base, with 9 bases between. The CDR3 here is CASSGLDSNQPQHF. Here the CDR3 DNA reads TGTGCCAGCAGTGGACTTGACAGCAATCAGCCCCAGCATTTT.

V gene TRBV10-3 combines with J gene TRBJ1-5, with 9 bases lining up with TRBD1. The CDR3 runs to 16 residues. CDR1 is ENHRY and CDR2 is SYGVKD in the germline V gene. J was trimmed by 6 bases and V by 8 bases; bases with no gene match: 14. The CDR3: CAIVWDREEEGQPQHF. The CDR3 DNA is TGTGCCATCGTCTGGGACAGGGAGGAAGAGGGTCAGCCCCAGCATTTT.